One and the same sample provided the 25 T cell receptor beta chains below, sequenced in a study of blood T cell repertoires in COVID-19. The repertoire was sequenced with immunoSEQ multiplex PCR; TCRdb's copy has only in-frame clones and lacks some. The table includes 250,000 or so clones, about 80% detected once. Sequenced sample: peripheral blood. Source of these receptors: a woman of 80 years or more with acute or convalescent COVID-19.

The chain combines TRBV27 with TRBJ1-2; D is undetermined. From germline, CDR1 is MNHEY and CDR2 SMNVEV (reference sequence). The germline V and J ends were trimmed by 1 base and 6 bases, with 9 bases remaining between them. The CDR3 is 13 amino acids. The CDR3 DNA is TGTGCCAGCAGTTTATTGGAGGGTCATGGCTACACCTTC. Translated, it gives CASSLLEGHGYTF.

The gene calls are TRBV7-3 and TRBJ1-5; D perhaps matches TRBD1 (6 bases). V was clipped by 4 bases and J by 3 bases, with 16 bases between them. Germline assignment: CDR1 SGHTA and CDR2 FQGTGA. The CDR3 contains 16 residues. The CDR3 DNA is TGTGCCAGCAGCTCCTTCAGACAGGCGTACAATCAGCCCCAGCATTTT. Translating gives CASSSFRQAYNQPQHF.

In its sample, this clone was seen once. The CDR3 region is CASSLKDRGRLSYGYTF. CDR3 bases: TGTGCCAGCAGCTTAAAGGACAGGGGGCGTCTGAGCTATGGCTACACCTTC. This sequence joins TRBV7-2 and TRBJ1-2; 11 bases map to TRBD1. The CDR3 has 17 residues. The J segment lost 4 bases and the V segment lost 2 bases, leaving 9 bases of the junction unmatched. Germline V gene data show CDR1 as SGHTA and CDR2 as FQGNSA. Full variable domain (outside the CDR3, taken from reference TRBV7-2 and TRBJ1-2): GAGVSQSPSNKVTEKGKDVELRCDPISGHTALYWYRQSLGQGLEFLIYFQGNSAPDKSGLPSDRFSAERTGGSVSTLTIQRTQQEDSAVYLCASSLKDRGRLSYGYTFGSGTRLTVV.

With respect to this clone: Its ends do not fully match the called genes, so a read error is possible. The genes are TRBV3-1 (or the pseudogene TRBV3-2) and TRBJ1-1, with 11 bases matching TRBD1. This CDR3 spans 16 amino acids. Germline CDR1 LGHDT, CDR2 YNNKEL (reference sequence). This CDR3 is CASSQGFGTGGTEAFF. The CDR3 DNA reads TGTGCCAGCAGTCAAGGATTTGGGACAGGGGGCACTGAAGCTTTCTTT.

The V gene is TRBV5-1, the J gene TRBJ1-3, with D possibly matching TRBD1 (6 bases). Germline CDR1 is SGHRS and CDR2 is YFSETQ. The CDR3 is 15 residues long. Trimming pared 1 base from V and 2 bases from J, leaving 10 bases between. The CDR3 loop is CASSLTGFTGNTIYF. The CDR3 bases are TGCGCCAGCAGCTTGACAGGGTTTACTGGAAACACCATATATTTT.

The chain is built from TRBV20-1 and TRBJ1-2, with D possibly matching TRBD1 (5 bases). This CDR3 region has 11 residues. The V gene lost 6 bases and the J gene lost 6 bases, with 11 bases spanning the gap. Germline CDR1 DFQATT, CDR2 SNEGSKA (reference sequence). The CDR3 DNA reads TGCAGTGCAGTCAGGGTGGATGGCTACACCTTC. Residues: CSAVRVDGYTF.

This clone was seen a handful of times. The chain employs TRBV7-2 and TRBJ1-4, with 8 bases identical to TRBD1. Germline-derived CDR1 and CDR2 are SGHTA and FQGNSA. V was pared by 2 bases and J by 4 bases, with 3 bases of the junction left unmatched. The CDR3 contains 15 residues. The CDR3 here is CASSLWGQDNEKLFF. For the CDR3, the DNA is TGTGCCAGCAGCTTATGGGGACAGGATAATGAAAAACTGTTTTTT.

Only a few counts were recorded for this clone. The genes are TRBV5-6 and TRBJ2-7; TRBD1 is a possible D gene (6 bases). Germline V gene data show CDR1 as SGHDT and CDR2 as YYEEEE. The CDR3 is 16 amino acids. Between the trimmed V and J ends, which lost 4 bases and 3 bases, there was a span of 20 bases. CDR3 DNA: TGTGCCAGCAGCCCAACCTTTACAGGGCTCGTCTACGAGCAGTACTTC. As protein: CASSPTFTGLVYEQYF.

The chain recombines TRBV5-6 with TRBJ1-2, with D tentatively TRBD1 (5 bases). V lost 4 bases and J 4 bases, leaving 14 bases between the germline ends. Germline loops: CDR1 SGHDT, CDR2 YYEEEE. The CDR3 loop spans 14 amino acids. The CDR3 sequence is CASSPFTGTYGYTF. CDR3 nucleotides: TGTGCCAGCAGCCCTTTTACAGGAACCTATGGCTACACCTTC.

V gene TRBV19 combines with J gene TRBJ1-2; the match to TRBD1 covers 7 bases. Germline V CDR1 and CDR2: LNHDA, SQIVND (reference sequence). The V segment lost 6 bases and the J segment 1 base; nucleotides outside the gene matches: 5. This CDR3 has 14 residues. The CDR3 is CASRGTDYNYGYTF. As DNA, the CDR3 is TGTGCCAGTAGAGGGACAGATTATAACTATGGCTACACCTTC.

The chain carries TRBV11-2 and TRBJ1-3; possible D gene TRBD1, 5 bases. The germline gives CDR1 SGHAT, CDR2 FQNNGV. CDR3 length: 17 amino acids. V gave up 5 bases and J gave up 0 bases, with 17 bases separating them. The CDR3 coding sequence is TGTGCCAGCAGCCCCCTCCTCGCAGGACACTCTGGAAACACCATATATTTT. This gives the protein CASSPLLAGHSGNTIYF. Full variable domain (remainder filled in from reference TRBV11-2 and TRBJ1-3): EAGVAQSPRYKIIEKRQSVAFWCNPISGHATLYWYQQILGQGPKLLIQFQNNGVVDDSQLPKDRFSAERLKGVDSTLKIQPAKLEDSAVYLCASSPLLAGHSGNTIYFGEGSWLTVV.

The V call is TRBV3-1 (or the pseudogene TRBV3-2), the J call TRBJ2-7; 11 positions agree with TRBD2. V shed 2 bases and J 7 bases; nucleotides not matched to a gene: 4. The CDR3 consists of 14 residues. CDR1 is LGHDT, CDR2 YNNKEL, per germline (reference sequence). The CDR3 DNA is TGTGCCAGCAGCCAAAGGTCTAGCGGGGGGGAGCAGTACTTC. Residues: CASSQRSSGGEQYF.

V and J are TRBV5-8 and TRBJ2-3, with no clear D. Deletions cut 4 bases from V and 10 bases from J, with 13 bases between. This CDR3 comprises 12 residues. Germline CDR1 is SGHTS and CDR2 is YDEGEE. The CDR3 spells CASSLLRGPQYF. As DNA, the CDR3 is TGTGCCAGCAGCCTCCTACGCGGCCCGCAGTATTTT.

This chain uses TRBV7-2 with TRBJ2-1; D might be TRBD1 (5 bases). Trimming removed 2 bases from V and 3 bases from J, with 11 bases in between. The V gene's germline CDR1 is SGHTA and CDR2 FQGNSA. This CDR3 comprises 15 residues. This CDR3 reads CASSLWQGNYNEQFF. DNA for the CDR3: TGTGCCAGCAGCTTATGGCAGGGTAACTACAATGAGCAGTTCTTC.

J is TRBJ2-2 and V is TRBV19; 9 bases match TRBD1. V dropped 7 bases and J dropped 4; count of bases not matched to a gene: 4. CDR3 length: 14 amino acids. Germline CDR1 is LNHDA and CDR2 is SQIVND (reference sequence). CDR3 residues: CASTPTGGTGELFF. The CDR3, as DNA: TGTGCCAGTACCCCGACAGGGGGCACCGGGGAGCTGTTTTTT.

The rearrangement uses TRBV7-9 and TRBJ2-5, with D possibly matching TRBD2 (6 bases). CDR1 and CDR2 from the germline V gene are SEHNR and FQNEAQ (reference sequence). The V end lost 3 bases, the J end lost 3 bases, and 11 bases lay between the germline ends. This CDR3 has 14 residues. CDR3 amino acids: CASSLAGGKETQYF. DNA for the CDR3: TGTGCCAGCAGCTTGGCCGGGGGTAAAGAGACCCAGTACTTC.

The CDR3 reads CASSPGTGRNTEAFF. CDR3 coding DNA: TGTGCCAGCAGCCCCGGGACAGGGCGAAACACTGAAGCTTTCTTT. The J gene is TRBJ1-1, the V gene TRBV7-2, with 9 bases matching TRBD1. The V segment lost 5 bases and the J segment 2 bases; nucleotides outside the gene matches: 6. The CDR3 runs 15 residues. Per germline, CDR1 SGHTA and CDR2 FQGNSA.

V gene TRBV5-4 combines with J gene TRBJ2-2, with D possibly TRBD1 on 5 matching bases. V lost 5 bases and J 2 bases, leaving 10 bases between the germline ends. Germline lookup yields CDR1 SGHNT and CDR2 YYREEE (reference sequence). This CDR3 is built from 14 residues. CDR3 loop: CASREGQNTGELFF. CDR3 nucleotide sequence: TGTGCCAGCAGAGAAGGACAAAACACCGGGGAGCTGTTTTTT.

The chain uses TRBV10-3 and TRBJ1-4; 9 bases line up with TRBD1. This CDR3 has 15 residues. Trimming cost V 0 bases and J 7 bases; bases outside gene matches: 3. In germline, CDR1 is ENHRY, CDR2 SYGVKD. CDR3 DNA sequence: TGTGCCATCAGTGAGTCACAGGGGGCGGGTGAAAAACTGTTTTTT. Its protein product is CAISESQGAGEKLFF.

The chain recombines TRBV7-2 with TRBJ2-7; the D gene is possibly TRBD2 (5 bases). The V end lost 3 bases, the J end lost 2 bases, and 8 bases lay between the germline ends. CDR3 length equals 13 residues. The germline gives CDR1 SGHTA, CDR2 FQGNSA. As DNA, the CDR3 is TGTGCCAGCAGCTTGGACTCAACCTACGAGCAGTACTTC. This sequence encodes CASSLDSTYEQYF.

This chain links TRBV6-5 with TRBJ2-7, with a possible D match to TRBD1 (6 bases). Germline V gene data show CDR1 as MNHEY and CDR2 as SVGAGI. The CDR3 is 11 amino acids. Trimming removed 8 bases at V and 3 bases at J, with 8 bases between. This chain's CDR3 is CASSTGYEQYF. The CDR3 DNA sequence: TGTGCCAGCTCGACAGGCTACGAGCAGTACTTC.

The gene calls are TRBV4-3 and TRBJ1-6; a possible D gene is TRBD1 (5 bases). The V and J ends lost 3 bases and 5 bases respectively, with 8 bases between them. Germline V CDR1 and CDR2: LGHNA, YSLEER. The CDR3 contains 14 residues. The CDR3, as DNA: TGCGCCAGCAGCCACCAGGGAAATAATTCACCCCTCCACTTT. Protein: CASSHQGNNSPLHF.

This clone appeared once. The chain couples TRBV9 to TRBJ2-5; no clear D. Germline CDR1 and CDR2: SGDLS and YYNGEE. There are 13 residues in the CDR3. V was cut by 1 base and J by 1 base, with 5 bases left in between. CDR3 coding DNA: TGTGCCAGCAGCGTACGGTCCCAAGAGACCCAGTACTTC. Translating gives CASSVRSQETQYF.

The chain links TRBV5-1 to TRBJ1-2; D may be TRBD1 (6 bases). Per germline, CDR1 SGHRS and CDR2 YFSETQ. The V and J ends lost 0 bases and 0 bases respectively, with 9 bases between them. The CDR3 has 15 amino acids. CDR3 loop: CASSLARGANYGYTF. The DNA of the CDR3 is TGCGCCAGCAGCTTGGCCAGGGGTGCTAACTATGGCTACACCTTC.

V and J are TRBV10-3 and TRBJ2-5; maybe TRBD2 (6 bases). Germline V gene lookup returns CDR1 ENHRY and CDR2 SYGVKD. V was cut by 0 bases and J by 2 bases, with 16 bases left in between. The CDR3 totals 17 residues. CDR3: CAISESNGRDRQETQYF. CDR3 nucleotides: TGTGCCATCAGTGAGTCGAACGGGCGGGATCGGCAAGAGACCCAGTACTTC.